This T cell receptor beta chain was captured in a study of blood T cell repertoires in COVID-19. For the study at large: The United States, Italy and Spain supplied acute and convalescent COVID-19 samples. The cDNA or gDNA used as material had been derived from T cells, B-cell-depleted T cells, or PBMCs.

The CDR3 is made up of 17 amino acids. CDR1 is MNHEY and CDR2 is SMNVEV in the germline V gene (reference sequence). J was trimmed by 2 bases and V by 3 bases; bases with no gene match: 10. Authors' methods: Using reference gene primer amplification, nucleated cell counts were estimated. Profiling relied on immunoSEQ multiplex PCR, and the TCRdb table lists in-frame clones only, not all of them. From that table come the V and J calls and clone size; the DNA was used to work out D and trimming. This sample has fewer than 200,000 clones, with 75% to 90% found just once. Input material: peripheral blood. The chain links TRBV27 to TRBJ1-2, with 9 bases aligning to TRBD1. This TCR was recovered from a human donor with acute or convalescent COVID-19. The donor label of this sample is uncertain. The CDR3 coding sequence is TGTGCCAGCAGTTTTTTACGGGACAGGGCGTCAAACTATGGCTACACCTTC. It yields the protein CASSFLRDRASNYGYTF.